This TCR beta chain is drawn from a study of T cells after yellow fever vaccination (dated by TCRdb to the late 2010s). Background on the whole study: The SMART-Seq v4 Ultra Low Input RNA kit was used to prepare libraries from fractions with low cell numbers. Two healthy male donors made up the cohort, one aged 18 to 30 years and the other aged 30 to 40 years. To follow T-cell clones before and after primary and booster YFV17D yellow fever vaccination, bulk TCR alpha and beta repertoires were sequenced over time. Blood was collected at multiple timepoints before and after primary and secondary immunization, and bulk PBMC replicates and cell subsets were isolated. The research as a whole found: Most clones expanded after primary vaccination (about 95% of CD4 and over 80% of CD8) were re-detected after the booster, suggesting that broad memory maintenance occurred. The secondary T-cell response was weaker than the primary response but faster, peaking on day 5 instead of day 15. Computational filtering was required because FACS-sorted repertoires could contain abundant contaminating clonotypes from the bulk population. A small share of clonotypes occurred in both CD4 and CD8 compartments, likely arising from convergent recombination. Because only a couple of donors were included in the study, the extent to which the findings can be generalized is limited.

TCR cDNA was synthesized by 5'RACE template switching, which introduced a universal primer site and unique molecular identifiers. Priming for cDNA synthesis came from both the TCR alpha and TCR beta constant segments. Library amplification used two PCR steps, and the second PCR step added sample barcodes and sequencing adapters. Sequencing of the libraries was done on either Illumina HiSeq 2500 (2x100 bp) or NovaSeq (2x150 bp). The original methods were these. MIGEC handled demultiplexing of reads and collapsing into UMI consensus sequences, while MiXCR performed V(D)J alignment. Clonotypes responding to the vaccine were identified with edgeR on replicate PBMC samples, with the criteria of FDR below 0.01 and a log2 fold change above 5 up to day 15. CD4 or CD8 identity was assigned to each bulk clonotype according to whether the clonotype was present at higher abundance in the sequenced CD4 repertoire or the sequenced CD8 repertoire. Using fastp at Q25 and MiXCR, TCRdb reprocessed the public reads and kept productive beta chains. Rows with a matching CDR3 protein are joined into one entry that keeps the most common DNA and genes. These V and J calls rely on TCRdb rather than the paper's analysis. In this sample the table shows roughly 300,000 distinct CDR3 sequences, around 6.8% of which occur a single time. The ten largest clones capture roughly a sixth of the sample.

In the paper's terms, the treatment or condition label means: live attenuated yellow fever vaccine strain. At each blood-draw timepoint, two biological replicates of bulk PBMCs were obtained. PBMCs were isolated from peripheral blood using a standard Ficoll-Paque protocol. TriZol was used to extract RNA from bulk PBMCs, from CD4 and CD8 fractions, and from dextramer-positive and dextramer-negative fractions. With regard to this clonotype: This clone's antigen is unknown. Within one base of it there is no much larger clone, and no base qualities were kept.

The CDR3 starts with the cysteine, ends with the phenylalanine, and has 12 residues. The CDR3 DNA has 36 bases and is translated from base 1. From a lookup of the germline V gene, CDR1 and CDR2 are SNHLY and FYNNEI. The germline ends are 5 bases apart after V is trimmed by 5 bases and J by 3 bases. This clonotype originated in a man aged 18 to 29 who received the YFV17D yellow fever vaccine. The sample consisted of PBMCs, taken about 41 days after the first yellow fever vaccination. The sequence links TRBV2 to TRBJ1-5; the D gene assignment is ambiguous. The CDR3 has the sequence CASSIDNQPQHF. The bases are TGTGCCAGCAGTATTGACAATCAGCCCCAGCATTTT.